The rows below give T cell receptor beta chains drawn from one sample of a study of shared clonotypes between healthy human individuals. Here immunoSEQ multiplex PCR was the method, and the copy in TCRdb shows in-frame clones only, minus some. The sample records around 2,000,000 clones, roughly 94% being singletons. The material sequenced was naive CD8+ T cells sorted from blood. Every receptor here comes from a man aged 18 to 30 in good health. Each CDR3 is given with its conserved first and last residue. D genes are given only for firm matches. Clone size appears in some rows only: once, few, many, or a class for an expanded clone.

V	length	J	size	D	DNA	CDR3
TRBV27	14	TRBJ2-7	NA	NA	TGTGCCAGCAGTTTATCCTCGGGGGTCTACGAGCAGTACTTC	CASSLSSGVYEQYF
TRBV19	15	TRBJ1-1	NA	TRBD1	TGTGCCAGTAGTATAGCCCCAGGGGGCTCAACTGAAGCTTTCTTT	CASSIAPGGSTEAFF
TRBV28	17	TRBJ2-1	NA	NA	TGTGCCAGCAGTTCCCCGAGGTTCCTCGGGCCTGAAAATGAGCAGTTCTTC	CASSSPRFLGPENEQFF
TRBV6-6	13	TRBJ1-1	NA	NA	TGTGCCAGCAGTTACCTAACGAACACTGAAGCTTTCTTT	CASSYLTNTEAFF
TRBV6-5	12	TRBJ1-6	NA	TRBD1	TGTGCCAGCGGGGGACAGAATTCACCCCTCCACTTT	CASGGQNSPLHF
TRBV4-3	13	TRBJ2-3	NA	NA	TGCGCCAGCAGCCAAGAAGGGGCCTATCCGCAGTATTTT	CASSQEGAYPQYF
TRBV4-2	14	TRBJ2-5	NA	NA	TGTGCCAGCAGCCAAGACAGGTCTCAAGAGACCCAGTACTTC	CASSQDRSQETQYF
TRBV27	14	TRBJ1-1	NA	NA	TGTGCCAGCAGTTTACGGGGGGACGGGACTGAAGCTTTCTTT	CASSLRGDGTEAFF
TRBV4-3	18	TRBJ2-3	once	TRBD1	TGCGCCAGCAGCCAAGATATATGGGACAGGGAGAGCACAGATACGCAGTATTTT	CASSQDIWDRESTDTQYF
TRBV28	14	TRBJ2-7	NA	TRBD1	TGTGCCAGCAGATGGACAGGCGGATCATGGGAGCAGTACTTC	CASRWTGGSWEQYF
TRBV10-3	16	TRBJ2-7	NA	TRBD2	TGTGCCATCAGTGAGCCGGGACTAGCGGGGGTCTACGAGCAGTACTTC	CAISEPGLAGVYEQYF
TRBV9	15	TRBJ2-1	NA	TRBD1	TGTGCCAGCAGCCAGGGACAGGCTGGCCTCAATGAGCAGTTCTTC	CASSQGQAGLNEQFF
TRBV19	13	TRBJ2-7	NA	NA	TGTGCCAGTAGTCCCGGGAAAGCCTACGAGCAGTACTTC	CASSPGKAYEQYF
TRBV9	13	TRBJ2-3	once	NA	TGTGCCAGCAGCGTAGGAGTGGGAGATACGCAGTATTTT	CASSVGVGDTQYF
TRBV5-1	13	TRBJ2-5	NA	TRBD1	TGCGCCAGCACCCGGGACAGCCGAGAGACCCAGTACTTC	CASTRDSRETQYF
TRBV5-6	15	TRBJ1-1	NA	NA	TGTGCCAGCAGCTCCTTATTAGACTTGAACACTGAAGCTTTCTTT	CASSSLLDLNTEAFF
TRBV13	18	TRBJ2-3	NA	TRBD2	TGTGCCAGCAGCGGGCGGACTAGCGGGGGGGATAGCACAGATACGCAGTATTTT	CASSGRTSGGDSTDTQYF
TRBV7-6	14	TRBJ2-7	NA	TRBD2	TGTGCCAGCAGCCTGGGCGGGAGCGCGGGCGAGCAGTACTTC	CASSLGGSAGEQYF
TRBV9	14	TRBJ2-7	NA	TRBD1	TGTGCCAGCAGCCCGGGACAGGGGGCGGTCGAGCAGTACTTC	CASSPGQGAVEQYF
TRBV28	15	TRBJ2-2	NA	TRBD1	TGTGCCAGCAGCTACCGGGGACAGCTCACCGGGGAGCTGTTTTTT	CASSYRGQLTGELFF
TRBV10-1	14	TRBJ2-5	NA	TRBD1	TGCGCCAGCAGTGACCCCCGCGCAGGGGGGACCCAGTACTTC	CASSDPRAGGTQYF
TRBV6-5	14	TRBJ1-5	NA	NA	TGTGCCAGCAGTTACTCAGGGATCAATCAGCCCCAGCATTTT	CASSYSGINQPQHF